The 24 T cell receptor beta chains in this list originate from one sample, sequenced in a study of shared clonotypes between healthy human individuals. Generated by immunoSEQ multiplex PCR, the TCRdb table keeps only in-frame clones and is missing some. The repertoire has 2 million to 2.5 million clones, 85% to 95% of them found once; the top ten carry 0.85% to 1.3%. CD45RO-negative CD8 cells positively selected for CCR7 made up the naive population, which excluded terminally differentiated effector memory CD45RA+ cells. The specimen sequenced was naive CD8+ T cells sorted from blood. These receptors were obtained from a young man in good health.

The rearrangement uses TRBV2 and TRBJ2-1; the D is unclear. The CDR3 contains 14 residues. The germline CDR1 and CDR2 sequences are SNHLY and FYNNEI. Trimming took off 1 base at V and 3 bases at J, with 7 bases between the two ends. The CDR3 nucleotides read TGTGCCAGCAGTGAAGTTCAGAGCTACAATGAGCAGTTCTTC. This sequence encodes CASSEVQSYNEQFF.

The sample holds one count of this clone. V gene TRBV7-2 combines with J gene TRBJ1-3, with D possibly being TRBD1 (6 bases). The CDR3 has 16 amino acids. Looked up from germline, CDR1 is SGHTA and CDR2 is FQGNSA. Trimming left V 4 bases short and J 2 bases short, with 15 bases between. The chain's CDR3 is CASSSAGEGTGNTIYF. DNA of the CDR3: TGTGCCAGCAGCTCCGCAGGGGAGGGTACTGGAAACACCATATATTTT.

In its sample, this clone was seen once. The chain couples TRBV27 to TRBJ2-7, with D possibly TRBD1 on 6 matching bases. CDR1 is MNHEY and CDR2 is SMNVEV in the germline V gene (reference sequence). This CDR3 contains 15 residues. The ends were cut back, 6 bases at V and 1 base at J, with 16 bases in the middle. In DNA form, the CDR3 reads TGTGCCAGCAGCCAAAATGGGGACATTTCCTACGAGCAGTACTTC. Protein sequence: CASSQNGDISYEQYF.

The chain couples TRBV6-1 to TRBJ1-2; D is unclear. Germline values: CDR1 MNHNS, CDR2 SASEGT. The CDR3 loop spans 16 amino acids. V dropped 4 bases and J dropped 6 bases, with 21 bases sitting between them. The CDR3 DNA is TGTGCCAGCAGTGTCTACGTGCAGTACGTTTCGGATGGCTACACCTTC. Amino acid sequence: CASSVYVQYVSDGYTF.

V is TRBV4-1 and J is TRBJ2-2; D is perhaps TRBD1 (5 bases). The germline V and J ends were trimmed by 2 bases and 0 bases, with 7 bases remaining between them. The germline CDR1 and CDR2 sequences are MGHRA and YSYEKL. The length of the CDR3 is 15 residues. CDR3 nucleotide sequence: TGCGCCAGCAGCCAAAGACAGACGAACACCGGGGAGCTGTTTTTT. Amino acids: CASSQRQTNTGELFF.

As for this clone: Other DNA sequences in this specimen translate into the identical CDR3. V and J are TRBV2 and TRBJ2-7; D may be TRBD1 (5 bases). Trimming pared 3 bases from V and 5 bases from J, leaving 8 bases between. This CDR3 is built from 12 residues. CDR1 and CDR2 (germline): SNHLY, FYNNEI. CDR3 protein: CASSELGDEQYF. The DNA of the CDR3 is TGTGCCAGCAGTGAGTTAGGGGACGAGCAGTACTTC.

Notes on this clone: The same CDR3 arises from other DNA sequences in this sample as well. The chain uses TRBV19 and TRBJ2-7; 9 bases fit TRBD1. The CDR3 has 14 amino acids. V gave up 5 bases and J gave up 2 bases; unmatched junction bases: 4. Germline V lookup: CDR1 LNHDA, CDR2 SQIVND (reference sequence). CDR3 coding DNA: TGTGCCAGTAGTGCCGGGACAGGGCCCTACGAGCAGTACTTC. This encodes CASSAGTGPYEQYF.

This chain uses TRBV4-1 with TRBJ1-1; 8 positions agree with TRBD1. V lost 3 bases, J lost 0 bases, and 3 bases stayed unmatched. The CDR3 loop spans 15 amino acids. Germline V gene lookup returns CDR1 MGHRA and CDR2 YSYEKL. In DNA form, the CDR3 reads TGCGCCAGCAGCCAGCAGGGGGCGCTGAACACTGAAGCTTTCTTT. Its protein product is CASSQQGALNTEAFF.

The CDR3, as DNA: TGTGCCAGCAGGGCCTGGGGGGAGCAGTACTTC. This codes for CASRAWGEQYF. The chain employs TRBV11-2 and TRBJ2-7; D assignment may be TRBD1 or TRBD2 (5 bases each). V lost 6 bases and J lost 7, with 10 bases in between. Germline V gene data show CDR1 as SGHAT and CDR2 as FQNNGV. The CDR3 spans 11 residues.

The V gene is TRBV7-9, the J gene TRBJ2-4; possible D gene TRBD1, 6 bases. With 3 bases removed from V and 8 bases from J, the gap between germline ends came to 14 bases. The CDR3 sequence is 14 residues long. CDR1 is SEHNR, CDR2 FQNEAQ, per germline (reference sequence). In DNA form, the CDR3 reads TGTGCCAGCAGCTTTGACAGGTATTCGGACATTCAGTACTTC. Translating gives CASSFDRYSDIQYF. Supplemented by reference TRBV7-9 and TRBJ2-4, the full variable domain reads DTGVSQNPRHKITKRGQNVTFRCDPISEHNRLYWYRQTLGQGPEFLTYFQNEAQLEKSRLLSDRFSAERPKGSFSTLEIQRTEQGDSAMYLCASSFDRYSDIQYFGAGTRLSVL.

This chain uses TRBV30 with TRBJ2-4; D might be TRBD1 or TRBD2, each matching 5 bases. The V end lost 0 bases, the J end lost 9 bases, and 15 bases lay between the germline ends. The CDR3 contains 14 residues. CDR1 and CDR2 (germline): GTSNPN, SVGIG (reference sequence). The CDR3 sequence is CAWSVGIEGTIQYF. The CDR3 DNA reads TGTGCCTGGAGTGTAGGGATCGAGGGGACCATTCAGTACTTC.

This clone was recorded once. V is TRBV28 and J is TRBJ2-7; TRBD2 might be the D (5 bases). V gave up 6 bases and J gave up 2 bases, with 14 bases separating them. This CDR3 is built from 14 residues. Germline assignment: CDR1 MDHEN and CDR2 SYDVKM. CDR3 DNA sequence: TGTGCCAGCAGCCCACTAGGTTACGCCTACGAGCAGTACTTC. It translates to CASSPLGYAYEQYF.

The genes are TRBV7-2 and TRBJ2-2; D ambiguous. This CDR3 contains 17 residues. Trimming took 0 bases from V and 0 from J, leaving 11 bases between them. Germline lookup yields CDR1 SGHTA and CDR2 FQGNSA. The CDR3 DNA sequence: TGTGCCAGCAGCTTAGCCCTGGGTTACTCGAACACCGGGGAGCTGTTTTTT. This sequence encodes CASSLALGYSNTGELFF. Full variable domain (remainder filled in from reference TRBV7-2 and TRBJ2-2): GAGVSQSPSNKVTEKGKDVELRCDPISGHTALYWYRQSLGQGLEFLIYFQGNSAPDKSGLPSDRFSAERTGGSVSTLTIQRTQQEDSAVYLCASSLALGYSNTGELFFGEGSRLTVL.

Note on this clone: The sample holds other DNA sequences that translate to the same CDR3. The chain carries TRBV4-1 and TRBJ2-3; D unresolved. Germline assignment: CDR1 MGHRA and CDR2 YSYEKL. Trimming left V 2 bases short and J 6 bases short, with 3 bases between. The length of the CDR3 is 11 residues. CDR3 residues: CASSQSDTQYF. The CDR3 DNA reads TGCGCCAGCAGCCAAAGCGATACGCAGTATTTT.

This chain connects TRBV14 to TRBJ2-3; 11 positions match TRBD2. CDR1 and CDR2 from the germline V gene are SGHDN and FVKESK. Trimming at V came to 4 bases and at J to 6 bases, leaving 9 bases not matched to a gene. CDR3 length: 16 amino acids. This CDR3 reads CASSRLAGYFPDTQYF. Here the CDR3 DNA reads TGTGCCAGCAGCCGACTAGCGGGGTACTTCCCGGATACGCAGTATTTT.

J is TRBJ2-5 and V is TRBV28; TRBD1 matches 7 bases. Germline-derived CDR1 and CDR2 are MDHEN and SYDVKM. With V trimmed by 7 bases and J by 3 bases, 8 bases remained unmatched. CDR3 size: 14 residues. CDR3 amino acids: CASISTGAEETQYF. Here the CDR3 DNA reads TGTGCCAGCATCTCTACAGGGGCGGAAGAGACCCAGTACTTC.

The chain joins TRBV7-9 to TRBJ2-7; TRBD1 matches at 7 bases. CDR1 and CDR2 from the germline V gene are SEHNR and FQNEAQ (reference sequence). Germline trimming cut 4 bases from V and 6 bases from J; bases unmatched to any gene: 6. This CDR3 is 13 amino acids long. CDR3 in amino acids: CASSSPTGSEQYF. For the CDR3, the DNA is TGTGCCAGCAGCTCCCCGACAGGGAGCGAGCAGTACTTC.

The V and J genes are TRBV6-1 and TRBJ2-3; D is unclear. The germline V and J ends were trimmed by 3 bases and 0 bases, with 13 bases remaining between them. The CDR3 has 16 amino acids. The germline gives CDR1 MNHNS, CDR2 SASEGT. The CDR3 sequence is CASSDRRRTSTDTQYF. CDR3 DNA sequence: TGTGCCAGCAGTGACCGCAGGCGAACTAGCACAGATACGCAGTATTTT.

CDR3 loop: CASSFLPDIEKLFF. The CDR3 nucleotides are TGTGCCAGCAGCTTCCTGCCCGACATTGAAAAACTGTTTTTT. J is TRBJ1-4 and V is TRBV11-2; D is uncertain. Looked up from germline, CDR1 is SGHAT and CDR2 is FQNNGV. The V end was cut by 3 bases, the J end by 7 bases, with 12 bases between. This CDR3 has 14 residues.

The chain recombines TRBV5-6 with TRBJ2-7, with TRBD1 matching 10 bases. The CDR3 runs 15 residues. Germline lookup yields CDR1 SGHDT and CDR2 YYEEEE. The junction had 3 bases not matched to a gene; V was cut back by 3 bases and J by 0 bases. The CDR3 loop is CASSSGTGDSYEQYF. The DNA of the CDR3 is TGTGCCAGCAGCTCGGGGACAGGGGACTCCTACGAGCAGTACTTC.

V usage is TRBV14 and J usage is TRBJ2-3; 15 bases are a match to TRBD2. Germline-derived CDR1 and CDR2 are SGHDN and FVKESK. The CDR3 is 21 amino acids. The J segment lost 3 bases and the V segment lost 4 bases, leaving 17 bases of the junction unmatched. CDR3 region: CASSPGLAGGPYPEGTDTQYF. The CDR3 DNA is TGTGCCAGCAGCCCTGGACTAGCGGGAGGGCCATACCCGGAGGGGACAGATACGCAGTATTTT.

This chain joins TRBV5-1 and TRBJ2-7; D unresolved. From germline, CDR1 is SGHRS and CDR2 YFSETQ. Trimming pared 0 bases from V and 3 bases from J, leaving 10 bases between. The CDR3 contains 14 residues. The DNA of the CDR3 is TGCGCCAGCAGCTTGGACCGGCTTCTCTACGAGCAGTACTTC. Protein sequence: CASSLDRLLYEQYF.

The chain has TRBV7-9 and TRBJ1-1; D is unresolved. Trimming took off 0 bases at V and 7 bases at J, with 6 bases between the two ends. The CDR3 has 12 residues. Germline V CDR1 and CDR2: SEHNR, FQNEAQ (reference sequence). The CDR3 is CASSLAAGEAFF. CDR3 DNA sequence: TGTGCCAGCAGCTTAGCGGCAGGTGAAGCTTTCTTT.

The chain employs TRBV5-1 and TRBJ1-4, with 8 bases lining up with TRBD1. The CDR3 is 17 amino acids. Looked up from germline, CDR1 is SGHRS and CDR2 is YFSETQ. The J segment lost 0 bases and the V segment lost 6 bases, leaving 10 bases of the junction unmatched. CDR3 bases: TGCGCCAGCAATACGCGGGGACAGGACACAACTAATGAAAAACTGTTTTTT. Translation gives CASNTRGQDTTNEKLFF.